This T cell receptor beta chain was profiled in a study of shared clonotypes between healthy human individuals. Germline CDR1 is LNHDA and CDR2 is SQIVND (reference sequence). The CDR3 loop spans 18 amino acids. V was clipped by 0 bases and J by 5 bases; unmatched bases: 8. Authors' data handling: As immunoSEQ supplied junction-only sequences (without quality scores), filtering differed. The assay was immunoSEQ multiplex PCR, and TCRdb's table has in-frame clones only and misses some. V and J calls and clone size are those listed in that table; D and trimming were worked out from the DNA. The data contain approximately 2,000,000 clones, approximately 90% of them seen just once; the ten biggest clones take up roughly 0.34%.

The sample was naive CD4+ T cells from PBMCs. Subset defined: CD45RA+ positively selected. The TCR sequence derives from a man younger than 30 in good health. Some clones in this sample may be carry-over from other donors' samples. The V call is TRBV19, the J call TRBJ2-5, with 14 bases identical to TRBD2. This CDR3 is CASSIDLGTSGRGETQYF. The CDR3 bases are TGTGCCAGTAGTATAGATCTCGGGACTAGCGGGAGAGGTGAGACCCAGTACTTC.